A single sample is the source of the 28 T cell receptor beta chains below, sequenced in a study of blood T cell repertoires in COVID-19 (TCRdb year 2020). Library creation used the immunoSEQ multiplex PCR assay. This immuneACCESS table, as held by TCRdb, lists in-frame sequences with V and J called but not all clones. Of the missing ones, under half trace to an unresolved V gene in checked studies; the others have no known cause. The sample contains roughly 240,000 clones, 82% of them found a single time. The top ten hold approximately 4.5% of the sample. Sequencing was carried out using peripheral blood. These receptor sequences come from a woman in her 70s with acute or convalescent COVID-19.

The rearrangement links TRBV7-2 to TRBJ1-5; D might be TRBD1 (5 bases). Germline V gene sequence: CDR1 SGHTA, CDR2 FQGNSA. V lost 4 bases to trimming and J lost 2 bases, with 12 bases between them. The CDR3 contains 15 residues. DNA for the CDR3: TGTGCCAGCAGCTCAATGGCGGGGGGCAATCAGCCCCAGCATTTT. Protein: CASSSMAGGNQPQHF.

The genes are TRBV10-1 and TRBJ1-1; D not resolved. Trimming shortened V by 4 bases and J by 4 bases, and 16 bases separated the two germline ends. CDR1 is WNHNN, CDR2 SYGVQD, per germline (reference sequence). CDR3 length equals 15 residues. The CDR3 coding sequence is TGCGCCAGCAGTGGCGTTACGGGTTTGACCACTGAAGCTTTCTTT. Translation: CASSGVTGLTTEAFF.

This clone was observed a handful of times. CDR3 amino acids: CASSPSYSGNTIYF. The CDR3 nucleotides read TGTGCCAGCAGCCCCAGTTACTCTGGAAACACCATATATTTT. The rearrangement links TRBV7-2 to TRBJ1-3; D not certain. V was trimmed by 5 bases and J by 0 bases, leaving 8 bases between them. This CDR3 has 14 amino acids. Germline assignment: CDR1 SGHTA and CDR2 FQGNSA.

V gene TRBV10-1 combines with J gene TRBJ2-3; D is perhaps TRBD2 (5 bases). This CDR3 comprises 16 residues. V was trimmed by 0 bases and J by 0 bases, leaving 10 bases between them. Per the germline V gene, CDR1 is WNHNN and CDR2 is SYGVQD (reference sequence). The CDR3 region has the DNA TGCGCCAGCAGTGAGTCCCGACGGACTAGCACAGATACGCAGTATTTT. Translated: CASSESRRTSTDTQYF.

A single count supports this clone. This CDR3 is CASSSRTGGSTNEKLFF. The CDR3 region has the DNA TGTGCCAGCAGTTCTAGGACAGGGGGATCAACTAATGAAAAACTGTTTTTT. V is TRBV28 and J is TRBJ1-4; TRBD1 agrees at 10 bases. This CDR3 contains 17 residues. Looked up from germline, CDR1 is MDHEN and CDR2 is SYDVKM. The ends lost 4 bases at V and 0 bases at J; junction bases unmatched: 5.

V gene TRBV5-1 combines with J gene TRBJ2-6, with D unresolved. Germline lookup yields CDR1 SGHRS and CDR2 YFSETQ. The CDR3 totals 16 residues. The V end lost 0 bases, the J end lost 1 base, and 8 bases lay between the germline ends. CDR3 nucleotide sequence: TGCGCCAGCAGCTTGGGGCAGACTTCTGGGGCCAACGTCCTGACTTTC. Protein sequence: CASSLGQTSGANVLTF.

The CDR3 coding sequence is TGTGCCAGCTCACTCTCAGGGCAGAACACTGAAGCTTTCTTT. Translation: CASSLSGQNTEAFF. The rearrangement joins TRBV18 to TRBJ1-1; perhaps TRBD1 as D (5 bases). There are 14 residues in the CDR3. Trimming took 4 bases from V and 1 from J, leaving 10 bases between them. Germline CDR1 and CDR2: KGHSH and LQKENI.

The chain has TRBV4-3 and TRBJ2-7; tentatively, D is TRBD2 (6 bases). The CDR3 spans 15 residues. Trimming cost V 1 base and J 2 bases, with 12 bases left between them. Germline loops: CDR1 LGHNA, CDR2 YSLEER. CDR3: CASSQGLRGPYEQYF. Written as DNA, the CDR3 is TGCGCCAGCAGCCAAGGGCTGCGGGGCCCCTACGAGCAGTACTTC.

The CDR3 DNA sequence: TGTGCCAGTAACTTGGGGACAGCCAATTCACCCCTCCACTTT. Amino acids: CASNLGTANSPLHF. The J gene is TRBJ1-6, the V gene TRBV19; TRBD1 aligns across 7 bases. The V gene's germline CDR1 is LNHDA and CDR2 SQIVND (reference sequence). Germline trimming cut 7 bases from V and 7 bases from J; bases unmatched to any gene: 7. This CDR3 region has 14 residues. The full variable domain, rest sourced from reference TRBV19 and TRBJ1-6, is DGGITQSPKYLFRKEGQNVTLSCEQNLNHDAMYWYRQDPGQGLRLIYYSQIVNDFQKGDIAEGYSVSREKKESFPLTVTSAQKNPTAFYLCASNLGTANSPLHFGNGTRLTVT.

This clone was counted many times. The J gene is TRBJ1-3, the V gene TRBV2; possible D gene TRBD1, 5 bases. Germline V gives CDR1 SNHLY, CDR2 FYNNEI. Trimming pared 1 base from V and 4 bases from J, leaving 14 bases between. The CDR3 consists of 16 residues. The CDR3 protein is CASSEGRGNSGNTIYF. The CDR3 bases are TGTGCCAGCAGTGAAGGCCGGGGGAATTCCGGAAACACCATATATTTT.

The chain combines TRBV6-1 with TRBJ1-6; D is undetermined. This CDR3 comprises 16 residues. Germline V gives CDR1 MNHNS, CDR2 SASEGT. The V and J ends lost 1 base and 10 bases respectively, with 17 bases between them. CDR3 nucleotides: TGTGCCAGCAGTGAAGTATTCGACTGGGCGGGATCACCCCTCCACTTT. The encoded protein is CASSEVFDWAGSPLHF.

The chain carries TRBV7-9 and TRBJ1-1, with D perhaps matching TRBD1 (6 bases). Trimming took off 5 bases at V and 2 bases at J, with 15 bases between the two ends. The CDR3 extends over 15 amino acids. Germline CDR1 is SEHNR and CDR2 is FQNEAQ (reference sequence). DNA for the CDR3: TGTGCCAGCAGCCCCCGGGACATGGGTAACACTGAAGCTTTCTTT. Its translation is CASSPRDMGNTEAFF.

The chain is built from TRBV5-1 and TRBJ2-2; a possible D gene is TRBD1 (5 bases). Germline lookup yields CDR1 SGHRS and CDR2 YFSETQ. CDR3 length: 15 residues. V shed 1 base and J shed 2 bases, with 9 bases lying between them. The CDR3 nucleotides are TGCGCCAGCAGCTTGTCACAGGTTAACACCGGGGAGCTGTTTTTT. Translated, it gives CASSLSQVNTGELFF.

J is TRBJ1-6 and V is TRBV14, with a weak D call TRBD1 (5 bases). The CDR3 contains 17 residues. Trimming cost V 1 base and J 2 bases, with 12 bases left between them. Germline CDR1 SGHDN, CDR2 FVKESK. This CDR3 reads CASSQVGGTAYNSPLHF. CDR3 DNA: TGTGCCAGCAGCCAAGTTGGGGGGACGGCCTATAATTCACCCCTCCACTTT.

This clone was observed a single time. The gene calls are TRBV7-8 and TRBJ1-1, with a possible D match to TRBD1 (5 bases). Trimming pared 1 base from V and 4 bases from J, leaving 10 bases between. The V gene's germline CDR1 is SGHVS and CDR2 FQNEAQ. CDR3 size: 14 residues. The CDR3 DNA sequence: TGTGCCAGCAGCTTAGAGGACATTTCCACTGAAGCTTTCTTT. Translated, it gives CASSLEDISTEAFF.

This rearrangement joins TRBV10-1 to TRBJ1-1; D is ambiguous. Trimming pared 8 bases from V and 1 base from J, leaving 14 bases between. The germline CDR1 and CDR2 sequences are WNHNN and SYGVQD (reference sequence). The length of the CDR3 is 14 residues. The chain's CDR3 is CASSRGSGNTEAFF. The CDR3 bases are TGCGCCAGCTCCCGTGGGTCAGGGAACACTGAAGCTTTCTTT.

This clone was observed once. This chain links TRBV19 with TRBJ1-1; 8 bases are a match to TRBD1. The CDR3 is 14 amino acids. The V gene's germline CDR1 is LNHDA and CDR2 SQIVND (reference sequence). V shed 9 bases and J 6 bases; nucleotides not matched to a gene: 12. In nucleotides, the CDR3 is TGTGCCAGCGACTTGGGACAGGTGGGGGCTGAAGCTTTCTTT. Protein product: CASDLGQVGAEAFF. Together with reference TRBV19 and TRBJ1-1, the CDR3 gives the full variable domain: DGGITQSPKYLFRKEGQNVTLSCEQNLNHDAMYWYRQDPGQGLRLIYYSQIVNDFQKGDIAEGYSVSREKKESFPLTVTSAQKNPTAFYLCASDLGQVGAEAFFGQGTRLTVV.

The chain links TRBV7-2 to TRBJ1-3; D unresolved. Germline CDR1 is SGHTA and CDR2 is FQGNSA. The CDR3 length is 16 residues. V was shortened by 1 base and J by 0 bases, with 10 bases between the two germline ends. The CDR3 bases are TGTGCCAGCAGCTTAGGAACCACACGCTCTGGAAACACCATATATTTT. As protein: CASSLGTTRSGNTIYF.

This clone was found once. V gene TRBV4-3 combines with J gene TRBJ1-6; D might be TRBD1 (6 bases). V was trimmed by 6 bases and J by 7 bases, leaving 13 bases between them. Germline CDR1 LGHNA, CDR2 YSLEER. The CDR3 runs to 14 residues. The CDR3 DNA sequence: TGCGCCAGCAGGAACAGGGAGGGGAATTCACCCCTCCACTTT. Its translation is CASRNREGNSPLHF.

The chain carries TRBV29-1 and TRBJ1-4, with a tentative D call TRBD1 (5 bases). This CDR3 comprises 14 residues. Trimming removed 3 bases from V and 6 bases from J, with 14 bases in between. Germline CDR1 SQVTM, CDR2 ANQGSEA. The CDR3 sequence: CSVEQGGRHEKLFF. CDR3 nucleotides: TGCAGCGTTGAGCAGGGTGGACGGCATGAAAAACTGTTTTTT.

The J gene is TRBJ1-1, the V gene TRBV3-1 (or the pseudogene TRBV3-2), with no clear D. The germline gives CDR1 LGHDT, CDR2 YNNKEL (reference sequence). The CDR3 is 14 residues long. V lost 0 bases, J lost 1 base, and 6 bases lay in between. The CDR3 loop reads CASSQDLWNTEAFF. As DNA, the CDR3 is TGTGCCAGCAGCCAAGATCTGTGGAACACTGAAGCTTTCTTT.

This chain connects TRBV5-1 to TRBJ1-4; 11 nucleotides line up with TRBD1. The V gene end was trimmed by 4 bases and the J gene end by 6 bases; junction bases not matched to a gene: 2. There are 14 residues in the CDR3. In germline, CDR1 is SGHRS, CDR2 YFSETQ. The CDR3 sequence: CASSRTGGDEKLFF. The CDR3, as DNA: TGCGCCAGCAGCCGGACAGGGGGCGATGAAAAACTGTTTTTT. Full variable domain (rest looked up from reference TRBV5-1 and TRBJ1-4): KAGVTQTPRYLIKTRGQQVTLSCSPISGHRSVSWYQQTPGQGLQFLFEYFSETQRNKGNFPGRFSGRQFSNSRSEMNVSTLELGDSALYLCASSRTGGDEKLFFGSGTQLSVL.

This clone appeared once. This rearrangement joins TRBV10-2 to TRBJ2-5, with 10 bases fitting TRBD1. The CDR3 runs 15 residues. The V gene's germline CDR1 is WSHSY and CDR2 SAAADI. J lost 2 bases, V lost 6 bases, and 6 bases had no gene match. CDR3 residues: CASRRDRGEQETQYF. CDR3 sequence (DNA): TGCGCCAGCAGACGGGACAGGGGCGAACAAGAGACCCAGTACTTC.

This chain connects TRBV3-1 (or the pseudogene TRBV3-2) to TRBJ1-1, with 9 positions matching TRBD1. The CDR3 totals 13 residues. CDR1 and CDR2 (germline): LGHDT, YNNKEL (reference sequence). V lost 2 bases, J lost 7 bases, and 2 bases stayed unmatched. The CDR3 sequence: CASSQLTGGEAFF. The DNA for the CDR3 is TGTGCCAGCAGCCAATTGACAGGGGGTGAAGCTTTCTTT.

CDR3 in amino acids: CASSPPLGGADIQYF. The CDR3 DNA is TGTGCCAGCAGCCCTCCCCTGGGGGGGGCAGACATTCAGTACTTC. The V and J genes are TRBV7-2 and TRBJ2-4; possible D gene TRBD2, 7 bases. V lost 5 bases to trimming and J lost 8 bases, with 19 bases between them. The CDR3 has 15 amino acids. Looked up from germline, CDR1 is SGHTA and CDR2 is FQGNSA.

The CDR3 is CASSFPGGNTIYF. The CDR3, as DNA: TGTGCCAGCAGTTTTCCCGGGGGAAACACCATATATTTT. The gene calls are TRBV28 and TRBJ1-3; D call uncertain. The CDR3 consists of 13 residues. Germline-derived CDR1 and CDR2 are MDHEN and SYDVKM. V lost 3 bases to trimming and J lost 4 bases, with 7 bases between them.

The rearrangement links TRBV28 to TRBJ1-2; D perhaps matches TRBD1 (5 bases). The CDR3 spans 12 residues. Germline V lookup: CDR1 MDHEN, CDR2 SYDVKM. V was trimmed by 6 bases and J by 4 bases, leaving 9 bases between them. The CDR3 region has the DNA TGTGCCAGCAGGGCGACAGCCTATGGCTACACCTTC. The encoded protein is CASRATAYGYTF.

This clone was detected only a few times. The chain couples TRBV12-5 to TRBJ1-1; the D gene is possibly TRBD1 (6 bases). This CDR3 region has 13 residues. In germline, CDR1 is LGHNT, CDR2 FRNRAP. The V gene lost 6 bases and the J gene lost 6 bases, with 14 bases spanning the gap. CDR3 amino acids: CASGTGLGAEAFF. The CDR3 DNA follows: TGTGCTAGTGGAACAGGGCTGGGAGCTGAAGCTTTCTTT.